This record concerns one T cell receptor (beta chain) sequence. Its antigen is not known. CD45RA+ naive and CD45RA-negative memory subsets were separated from CD4+ cells. These data belong to a study of shared clonotypes between healthy human individuals. Study outcomes and limitations: Against clonotypes common to all four donors, non-shared ones had lower generation probabilities. Relative to memory subsets, naive subsets generally showed larger estimated richness.

Sequencing used immunoSEQ multiplex PCR; TCRdb keeps in-frame clones, though not all of them. The table shows some 2,000,000 clones, with 90% to 97% occurring only once. Trimming left V 5 bases short and J 2 bases short, with 16 bases between. The CDR3 totals 16 residues. CDR1 and CDR2 from the germline V gene are LNHDA and SQIVND (reference sequence). Input material: naive CD4+ T cells sorted from blood. As for subset: CD45RA+ positively selected. The genes are TRBV19 and TRBJ1-5; D perhaps matches TRBD1 (6 bases). This sequence originates from a man younger than 35 in good health. The CDR3 sequence is CASSPGASLGNQPQHF. The CDR3 DNA reads as TGTGCCAGTAGTCCAGGGGCATCCTTGGGCAATCAGCCCCAGCATTTT. The entire variable domain, with the rest obtained from reference TRBV19 and TRBJ1-5, is as follows: DGGITQSPKYLFRKEGQNVTLSCEQNLNHDAMYWYRQDPGQGLRLIYYSQIVNDFQKGDIAEGYSVSREKKESFPLTVTSAQKNPTAFYLCASSPGASLGNQPQHFGDGTRLSIL.